The next 2 T cell receptor beta chains were all read from a single sample in a study of blood T cell repertoires in COVID-19. The repertoire was sequenced with immunoSEQ multiplex PCR; TCRdb's copy has only in-frame clones and lacks some. The sample contains 95,000 or so clones, roughly 90% of which appear only once. Sequenced material: peripheral blood. Source of these receptors: an elderly man with active or convalescent COVID-19.

V is TRBV28 and J is TRBJ1-2, with a weak D call TRBD1 (6 bases). The CDR3 runs 17 residues. Trimming stripped 4 bases from V and 4 bases from J, with 22 bases between. Germline lookup yields CDR1 MDHEN and CDR2 SYDVKM. The CDR3 reads CASSSPSGGGRSYGYTF. The CDR3 coding sequence is TGTGCCAGCAGTTCCCCCAGCGGGGGGGGGCGAAGCTATGGCTACACCTTC.

The chain links TRBV5-6 to TRBJ2-1; D is ambiguous. The CDR3 covers 11 residues. Germline values: CDR1 SGHDT, CDR2 YYEEEE. The V and J ends lost 0 bases and 10 bases respectively, with 5 bases between them. CDR3 region: CASSLVGEQFF. CDR3 in DNA: TGTGCCAGCAGCTTGGTCGGGGAGCAGTTCTTC.